This is a list of T cell receptor beta chains from one sample in a study of cytomegalovirus exposure and HLA in healthy donors. Sequencing used immunoSEQ multiplex PCR; TCRdb keeps in-frame clones, though not all of them. The data hold roughly 190,000 clones, with about 80% observed a single time. What was sequenced was PBMCs. Receptor source: a woman in her forties or fifties in good health and CMV-seropositive. The CDR3 runs from the conserved cysteine through the conserved F or W. Fields, in order: V gene, J gene, clone size, D gene, CDR3 protein, CDR3 DNA. The D gene is left open where the match is weak. For some rows the clone size is stated as once, few or many, or as a class when expanded; others skip it.

TRBV9,TRBJ2-5,.,.,CASSVGLRKAVPETQYF,TGTGCCAGCAGCGTAGGCCTGCGAAAAGCGGTCCCAGAGACCCAGTACTTC
TRBV7-2,TRBJ2-4,.,TRBD2,CAGSSGLAVIQYF,TGTGCCGGCAGCTCGGGACTAGCCGTAATTCAGTACTTC
TRBV29-1,TRBJ1-2,.,.,CSGWEPGRHGYTF,TGCAGCGGTTGGGAGCCAGGGAGGCATGGCTACACCTTC
TRBV5-5,TRBJ2-5,.,.,CASSLGGKAETQYF,TGTGCCAGCAGCTTGGGAGGGAAGGCAGAGACCCAGTACTTC
TRBV27,TRBJ2-7,.,TRBD2,CASSLWGGEYEQYF,TGTGCCAGCAGTTTATGGGGGGGGGAATACGAGCAGTACTTC
TRBV19,TRBJ1-5,.,.,CASSTNQATNQPQHF,TGTGCCAGTAGTACCAACCAGGCAACAAATCAGCCCCAGCATTTT
TRBV14,TRBJ1-5,.,.,CASSQDPGLHSNQPQHF,TGTGCCAGCAGCCAGGACCCGGGACTCCATAGCAATCAGCCCCAGCATTTT
TRBV15,TRBJ2-3,.,.,CATSRDIDRADTQYF,TGTGCCACCAGCAGAGACATTGACAGAGCAGATACGCAGTATTTT
TRBV27,TRBJ2-7,once,TRBD2,CASNAGGDEQYF,TGTGCCAGCAATGCGGGGGGGGACGAGCAGTACTTC
TRBV5-4,TRBJ2-7,.,TRBD1,CASSLEQGSYEQYF,TGTGCCAGCAGCTTGGAACAGGGGAGCTACGAGCAGTACTTC
TRBV7-2,TRBJ2-7,.,.,CASSLHVGPGGSYEQYF,TGTGCCAGCAGCTTACACGTCGGGCCCGGCGGGTCCTACGAGCAGTACTTC
TRBV7-9,TRBJ2-1,.,.,CSSGTQGNEQFF,TGTTCCAGCGGAACCCAGGGGAATGAGCAGTTCTTC
TRBV11-2,TRBJ2-7,.,.,CASSLGAASDEQYF,TGTGCCAGCAGCTTAGGGGCGGCTAGCGACGAGCAGTACTTC
TRBV5-4,TRBJ1-1,.,TRBD1,CASSLKTGTSGTEAFF,TGTGCCAGCAGCTTAAAGACAGGGACTTCTGGCACTGAAGCTTTCTTT
TRBV4-2,TRBJ2-1,few,.,CASSQVLQGSSHEQFF,TGTGCCAGCAGCCAAGTTTTGCAGGGGTCAAGCCATGAGCAGTTCTTC
TRBV5-8,TRBJ1-5,.,TRBD1,CASSSRQGASNQPQHF,TGTGCCAGCAGCTCTCGTCAGGGGGCTAGCAATCAGCCCCAGCATTTT
TRBV4-1,TRBJ2-2,.,.,CASSQDRTFGELFF,TGCGCCAGCAGCCAAGATCGAACTTTCGGGGAGCTGTTTTTT
TRBV6-1,TRBJ2-3,once,.,CASSEAGGSTDTQYF,TGTGCCAGCAGTGAAGCGGGGGGTAGCACAGATACGCAGTATTTT
TRBV4-1,TRBJ2-7,few,.,CASSQDLEDSYSYEQYF,TGCGCCAGCAGCCAAGATCTCGAGGATTCCTACTCCTACGAGCAGTACTTC
TRBV5-1,TRBJ2-7,.,TRBD2,CASSLGPTSGYEQYF,TGCGCCAGCAGCTTGGGTCCCACTAGCGGATACGAGCAGTACTTC
TRBV7-2,TRBJ1-5,.,.,CASSSDPGANQPQHF,TGTGCCAGCAGCTCCGATCCAGGGGCCAATCAGCCCCAGCATTTT
TRBV9,TRBJ2-3,.,.,CASSPNSVASTDTQYF,TGTGCCAGCAGCCCGAACTCGGTCGCTAGCACAGATACGCAGTATTTT
TRBV4-3,TRBJ2-3,.,.,CASSQAGFGTDTQYF,TGCGCCAGCAGCCAAGCAGGCTTTGGCACAGATACGCAGTATTTT
TRBV6-6,TRBJ1-2,.,TRBD1,CASSRQGFLGYTF,TGTGCCAGCAGCAGACAGGGGTTTCTTGGCTACACCTTC
TRBV7-3,TRBJ2-2,.,TRBD2,CASSLSGGANTGELFF,TGTGCCAGCAGCTTGAGTGGGGGGGCGAACACCGGGGAGCTGTTTTTT
TRBV4-3,TRBJ1-2,.,TRBD1,CASSQVWTGGVRGGYYGYTF,TGCGCCAGCAGCCAAGTTTGGACAGGAGGGGTACGAGGAGGTTACTATGGCTACACCTTC
TRBV28,TRBJ2-1,.,TRBD2,CASSPTSKHEQFF,TGTGCCAGCAGTCCGACTAGCAAGCATGAGCAGTTCTTC
TRBV7-9,TRBJ2-1,.,.,CASSLGTASYNEQFF,TGTGCCAGCAGCTTAGGGACAGCCTCCTACAATGAGCAGTTCTTC
TRBV7-9,TRBJ2-3,.,.,CASSPVVGLSTDTQYF,TGTGCCAGCAGCCCCGTGGTGGGGCTGAGCACAGATACGCAGTATTTT
TRBV6-5,TRBJ2-7,.,.,CASSPSRHSSYEQYF,TGTGCCAGCAGCCCAAGCCGACACTCCTCCTACGAGCAGTACTTC
TRBV6-5,TRBJ1-2,few,.,CASSRRGVGYTF,TGTGCCAGCAGCCGCAGGGGAGTTGGCTACACCTTC
TRBV18,TRBJ1-4,.,TRBD1,CASSPRTGGDEKLFF,TGTGCCAGCTCACCTAGGACAGGGGGCGATGAAAAACTGTTTTTT
TRBV4-1,TRBJ1-3,.,TRBD1,CASSQVDRDGNTIYF,TGCGCCAGCAGCCAAGTCGACAGGGACGGAAACACCATATATTTT
TRBV5-1,TRBJ1-2,.,.,CASSEDSGTFTFYGYTF,TGCGCCAGCAGCGAGGACAGTGGCACCTTTACCTTCTATGGCTACACCTTC
TRBV7-9,TRBJ2-2,once,.,CASSPDLNTGELFF,TGTGCCAGCAGCCCTGACTTAAACACCGGGGAGCTGTTTTTT
TRBV4-2,TRBJ2-1,.,TRBD2,CASSLAGGPLGYEQFF,TGTGCCAGCAGCTTAGCGGGGGGCCCCTTAGGTTATGAGCAGTTCTTC
TRBV14,TRBJ1-6,.,TRBD1,CASSHRTGVSPLHF,TGTGCCAGCAGCCACCGGACAGGGGTTTCACCCCTCCACTTT
TRBV7-8,TRBJ2-7,.,TRBD1,CASSNVQGAGYF,TGTGCCAGCAGCAACGTACAGGGGGCCGGTTACTTC
TRBV2,TRBJ2-2,once,.,CASRADTNTGELFF,TGTGCCAGCAGAGCAGACACGAACACCGGGGAGCTGTTTTTT
TRBV7-3,TRBJ2-3,.,TRBD2,CASSLKGLAGGRTDTQYF,TGTGCCAGCAGCTTAAAGGGGCTAGCGGGGGGCCGCACAGATACGCAGTATTTT